This T cell receptor beta chain is from a study of shared clonotypes between healthy human individuals. As for the study in general: The people who gave samples were two women and three men aged 18 to 49.

Germline CDR1 and CDR2: LNHDA and SQIVND (reference sequence). The V and J ends lost 6 bases and 4 bases, in that order; junction bases with no gene match: 3. This CDR3 comprises 13 residues. Per the study methods: ImmunoSEQ supplied junction-only sequences lacking quality scores, so filtering was different. Produced via immunoSEQ multiplex PCR; TCRdb's table is partial and in-frame only. That table gives V, J and clone size, and the DNA gave D and trimming. The data contain over 2 million clones, 95% of them singletons. About this clone itself: The antigen remains undetermined.

Whole-study results and caveats: Clonotype sharing across several donors was observed for 4% to 6.5% of naive CD4 clonotypes.

Division of CD4+ cells produced a CD45RA+ naive subset and a CD45RA-negative memory subset. The rearrangement joins TRBV19 to TRBJ1-1, with TRBD1 identical over 9 bases. The sequence was collected from a man between 18 and 29 years old in good health. Sequenced input: naive CD4+ T cells sorted from blood. Subset here: CD45RA+ positively selected. CDR3 coding DNA: TGTGCCAGTAGCCAGACAGGGGGCACTGAAGCTTTCTTT. Its translation is CASSQTGGTEAFF.